This TCR beta chain was sequenced during a study of T cell responses to AZD1222 COVID-19 vaccine. Study results and limitations: Across the whole spike, CD4 TCRs peaked at regions 160-218 and 743-854. A mostly white British donor set with more females was recruited, and clonal diversity was possibly underestimated.

TCRdb's copy holds only in-frame clones and misses some; the assay was immunoSEQ multiplex PCR. The sample holds nearly 95,000 clones, around 90% seen once. A remark on this clone: Its antigen is undetermined.

The germline V gene encodes CDR1 SGHNT and CDR2 YYREEE (reference sequence). This CDR3 is built from 13 residues. V dropped 6 bases and J dropped 9; count of bases not matched to a gene: 9. The chain recombines TRBV5-4 with TRBJ2-1; 7 bases fit TRBD1. This TCR was recovered from an adult in good health. This specimen consisted of peripheral blood, obtained on day 0 of AZD1222 vaccination. CDR3 sequence reads: CASTFDRVREQFF. The CDR3 DNA sequence: TGTGCCAGCACCTTCGACAGGGTACGTGAGCAGTTCTTC.